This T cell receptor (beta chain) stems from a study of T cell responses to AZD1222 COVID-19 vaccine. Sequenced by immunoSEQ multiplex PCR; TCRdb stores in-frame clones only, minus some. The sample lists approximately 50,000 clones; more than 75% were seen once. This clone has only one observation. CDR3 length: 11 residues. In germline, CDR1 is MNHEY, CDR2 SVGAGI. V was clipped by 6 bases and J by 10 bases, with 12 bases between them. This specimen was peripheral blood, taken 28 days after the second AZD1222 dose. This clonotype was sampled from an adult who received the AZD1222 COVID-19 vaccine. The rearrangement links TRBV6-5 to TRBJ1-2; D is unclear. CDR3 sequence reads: CASRDLNYYTF. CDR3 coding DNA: TGTGCCAGCAGAGACCTGAACTACTACACCTTC.